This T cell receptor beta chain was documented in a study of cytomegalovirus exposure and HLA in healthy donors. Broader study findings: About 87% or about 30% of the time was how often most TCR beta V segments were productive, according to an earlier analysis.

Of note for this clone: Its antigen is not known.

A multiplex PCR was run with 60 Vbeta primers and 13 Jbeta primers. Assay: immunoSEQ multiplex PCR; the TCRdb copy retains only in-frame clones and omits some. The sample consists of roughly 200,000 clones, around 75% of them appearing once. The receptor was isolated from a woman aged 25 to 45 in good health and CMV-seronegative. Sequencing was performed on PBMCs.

DNA of the CDR3: TGCGCCAGCAGCCACGGACTAGCGGGGGGAAATGAGCAGTTCTTC. Encoded protein: CASSHGLAGGNEQFF. The rearrangement uses TRBV4-1 and TRBJ2-1, with 14 bases fitting TRBD2. CDR1 and CDR2 (germline): MGHRA, YSYEKL. There are 15 residues in the CDR3. The V gene end was trimmed by 3 bases and the J gene end by 7 bases; junction bases not matched to a gene: 2.